These 13 T cell receptor beta chains originate from one sample sequenced in a study of blood T cell repertoires in COVID-19. Assay: immunoSEQ multiplex PCR; the TCRdb copy retains only in-frame clones and omits some. Of roughly 280,000 clones detected, around 84% appear once; the ten largest clones hold approximately 5.3%. The sample was peripheral blood. These receptors all stem from a woman aged 60-70 years with COVID-19, enrolled during active disease.

The rearrangement uses TRBV3-1 (or the pseudogene TRBV3-2) and TRBJ2-1, with 8 nucleotides matching TRBD2. With 4 bases clipped from V and 12 bases from J, the junction kept 14 bases outside the gene matches. CDR1 is LGHDT, CDR2 YNNKEL, per germline (reference sequence). There are 15 residues in the CDR3. This CDR3 is CASSLGLAPEYGQFF. The CDR3 DNA is TGTGCCAGCAGCCTTGGACTAGCACCTGAGTATGGGCAGTTCTTC.

This chain links TRBV9 with TRBJ2-7, with D perhaps TRBD1 (6 bases). There are 12 residues in the CDR3. Trimming left V 3 bases short and J 5 bases short, with 9 bases between. CDR1 is SGDLS, CDR2 YYNGEE, per germline. CDR3 region: CASSARGHEQYF. The CDR3 nucleotides are TGTGCCAGCAGCGCCAGGGGACACGAGCAGTACTTC. Using reference TRBV9 and TRBJ2-7 for the parts outside the CDR3, the full variable domain is DSGVTQTPKHLITATGQRVTLRCSPRSGDLSVYWYQQSLDQGLQFLIQYYNGEERAKGNILERFSAQQFPDLHSELNLSSLELGDSALYFCASSARGHEQYFGPGTRLTVT.

The rearrangement joins TRBV30 to TRBJ1-1, with TRBD1 matching 8 bases. V gave up 3 bases and J gave up 8 bases; unmatched junction bases: 11. The CDR3 is 14 residues long. Germline V lookup: CDR1 GTSNPN, CDR2 SVGIG (reference sequence). DNA for the CDR3: TGTGCCTGGAGGCAAATAGGACAGGGCGACGAAGCTTTCTTT. It is translated as CAWRQIGQGDEAFF.

This clone is a singleton in its sample. The chain couples TRBV9 to TRBJ1-5; TRBD1 matches 7 bases. The CDR3 spans 14 residues. Trimming cost V 2 bases and J 4 bases; bases outside gene matches: 3. The germline gives CDR1 SGDLS, CDR2 YYNGEE. CDR3 DNA: TGTGCCAGCAGCGTGGGGGACAGAAATCAGCCCCAGCATTTT. It is translated as CASSVGDRNQPQHF.

The chain joins TRBV29-1 to TRBJ2-7, with D tentatively TRBD1 or TRBD2 (6 bases each). The germline V gene has CDR1 SQVTM and CDR2 ANQGSEA. The length of the CDR3 is 12 residues. The germline V and J ends were trimmed by 7 bases and 0 bases, with 10 bases remaining between them. The CDR3 region has the DNA TGCAGCGCGCGGGACAACTCCTACGAGCAGTACTTC. Translated: CSARDNSYEQYF.

J is TRBJ1-2 and V is TRBV15; no reliable D call. Germline values: CDR1 LNHNV, CDR2 YYDKDF (reference sequence). Trimming took off 5 bases at V and 2 bases at J, with 9 bases between the two ends. The length of the CDR3 is 13 residues. The DNA of the CDR3 is TGTGCCACCAGCCGTACAAAGAACTATGGCTACACCTTC. Translation gives CATSRTKNYGYTF.

The chain employs TRBV7-8 and TRBJ2-7, with D maybe TRBD2 (5 bases). The CDR3 spans 14 residues. The germline V gene encodes CDR1 SGHVS and CDR2 FQNEAQ. V lost 5 bases to trimming and J lost 3 bases, with 14 bases between them. CDR3: CASSRGGRGYEQYF. CDR3 in DNA: TGTGCCAGCAGCCGAGGTGGTCGGGGCTACGAGCAGTACTTC.

The chain couples TRBV9 to TRBJ2-1; no definite D call. The V gene's germline CDR1 is SGDLS and CDR2 YYNGEE. V gave up 2 bases and J gave up 3 bases, with 9 bases separating them. CDR3 length: 14 amino acids. In nucleotides, the CDR3 is TGTGCCAGCAGCGTGGTGGGCCTCTACAATGAGCAGTTCTTC. Its translation: CASSVVGLYNEQFF.

The gene calls are TRBV24-1 and TRBJ1-2, with D uncertain. The germline V and J ends were trimmed by 3 bases and 5 bases, with 12 bases remaining between them. The CDR3 has 14 residues. Germline CDR1 is KGHDR and CDR2 is SFDVKD. The CDR3 DNA reads as TGTGCCACCAGTGATGTACAGCCACCGTATGGCTACACCTTC. Translating gives CATSDVQPPYGYTF.

This rearrangement joins TRBV29-1 to TRBJ2-7, with 8 nucleotides matching TRBD1. Per the germline V gene, CDR1 is SQVTM and CDR2 is ANQGSEA. The J segment lost 2 bases and the V segment lost 1 base, leaving 10 bases of the junction unmatched. This CDR3 is built from 16 residues. CDR3 loop: CSVEGWSTGGTYEQYF. DNA of the CDR3: TGCAGCGTTGAAGGATGGTCTACAGGGGGAACCTACGAGCAGTACTTC.

V is TRBV27 and J is TRBJ1-5; a possible D gene is TRBD1 (5 bases). The CDR3 runs to 17 residues. CDR1 and CDR2 (germline): MNHEY, SMNVEV (reference sequence). V lost 4 bases to trimming and J lost 4 bases, with 20 bases between them. The CDR3 DNA reads TGTGCCAGCAGTTCCCACCCTACAGGAAACGGTAATCAGCCCCAGCATTTT. Amino acids: CASSSHPTGNGNQPQHF.

This clone was picked up one time. This chain uses TRBV11-3 with TRBJ2-7, with 12 bases aligning to TRBD2. V lost 0 bases, J lost 4 bases, and 1 base stayed unmatched. The CDR3 totals 15 residues. The germline gives CDR1 SGHNT, CDR2 YENEEA. CDR3 DNA: TGTGCCAGCAGCTTAGAAGGGACTAGCGGGTACGAGCAGTACTTC. Residues: CASSLEGTSGYEQYF.

The chain is built from TRBV7-9 and TRBJ1-3; no firm D call. Germline V CDR1 and CDR2: SEHNR, FQNEAQ (reference sequence). The germline V and J ends were trimmed by 5 bases and 0 bases, with 11 bases remaining between them. This CDR3 spans 15 amino acids. CDR3 protein: CASSPNRASGNTIYF. The CDR3 bases are TGTGCCAGCAGCCCCAACAGAGCCTCTGGAAACACCATATATTTT.